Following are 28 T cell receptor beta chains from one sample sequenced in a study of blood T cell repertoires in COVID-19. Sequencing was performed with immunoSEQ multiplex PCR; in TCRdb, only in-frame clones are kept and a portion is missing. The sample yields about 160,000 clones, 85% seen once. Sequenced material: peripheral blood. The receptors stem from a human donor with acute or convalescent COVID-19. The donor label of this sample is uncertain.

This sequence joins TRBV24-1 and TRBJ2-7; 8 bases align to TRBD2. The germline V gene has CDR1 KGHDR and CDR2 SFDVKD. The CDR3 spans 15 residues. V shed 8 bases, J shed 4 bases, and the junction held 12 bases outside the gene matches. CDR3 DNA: TGTGCCACCATGTGCGCCGAGCGGGAGACTTACGAGCAGTACTTC. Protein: CATMCAERETYEQYF.

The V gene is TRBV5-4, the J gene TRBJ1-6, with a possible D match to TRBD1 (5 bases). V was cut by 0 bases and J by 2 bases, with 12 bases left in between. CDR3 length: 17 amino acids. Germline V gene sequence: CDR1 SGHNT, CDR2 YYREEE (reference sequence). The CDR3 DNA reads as TGTGCCAGCAGCTTGGCGGTGGGGCCGACCTATAATTCACCCCTCCACTTT. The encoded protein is CASSLAVGPTYNSPLHF.

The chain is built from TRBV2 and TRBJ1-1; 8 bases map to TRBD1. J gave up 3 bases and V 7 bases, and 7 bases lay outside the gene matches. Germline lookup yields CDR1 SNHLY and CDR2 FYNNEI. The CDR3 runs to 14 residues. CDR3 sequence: CASKGQAKDTEAFF. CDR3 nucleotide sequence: TGTGCCAGCAAGGGACAGGCAAAGGACACTGAAGCTTTCTTT.

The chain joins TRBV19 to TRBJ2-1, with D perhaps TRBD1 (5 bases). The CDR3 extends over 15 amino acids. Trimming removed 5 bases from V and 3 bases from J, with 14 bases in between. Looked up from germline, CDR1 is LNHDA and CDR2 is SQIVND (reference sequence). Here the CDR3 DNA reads TGTGCCAGTAGTTTTTTTGGGGCCGACTACAATGAGCAGTTCTTC. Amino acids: CASSFFGADYNEQFF.

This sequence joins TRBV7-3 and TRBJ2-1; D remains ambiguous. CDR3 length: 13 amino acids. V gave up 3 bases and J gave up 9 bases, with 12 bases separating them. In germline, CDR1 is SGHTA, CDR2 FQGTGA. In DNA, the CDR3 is TGTGCCAGCAGCTTCAGCAGGTCCGGTGAGCAGTTCTTC. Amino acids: CASSFSRSGEQFF.

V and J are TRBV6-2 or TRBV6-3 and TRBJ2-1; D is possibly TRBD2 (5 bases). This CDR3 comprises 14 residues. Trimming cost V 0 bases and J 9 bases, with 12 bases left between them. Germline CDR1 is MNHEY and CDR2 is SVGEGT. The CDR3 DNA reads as TGTGCCAGCAGTTACTCGGACTCCCGCGCTGAGCAGTTCTTC. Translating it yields CASSYSDSRAEQFF.

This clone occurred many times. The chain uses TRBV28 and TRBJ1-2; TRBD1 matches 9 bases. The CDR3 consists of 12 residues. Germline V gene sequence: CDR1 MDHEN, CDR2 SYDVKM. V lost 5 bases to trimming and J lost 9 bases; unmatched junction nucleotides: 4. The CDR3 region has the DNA TGTGCCAGCAGTCGGGACAGGGCGAGCTACACCTTC. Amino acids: CASSRDRASYTF.

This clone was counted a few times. The CDR3 reads CSVEKPGTSSGELFF. CDR3 sequence (DNA): TGCAGCGTTGAGAAGCCAGGGACTTCCAGCGGGGAGCTGTTTTTT. The chain couples TRBV29-1 to TRBJ2-2; possible D gene TRBD2, 6 bases. Trimming left V 3 bases short and J 7 bases short, with 18 bases between. The germline V gene has CDR1 SQVTM and CDR2 ANQGSEA. This CDR3 has 15 residues.

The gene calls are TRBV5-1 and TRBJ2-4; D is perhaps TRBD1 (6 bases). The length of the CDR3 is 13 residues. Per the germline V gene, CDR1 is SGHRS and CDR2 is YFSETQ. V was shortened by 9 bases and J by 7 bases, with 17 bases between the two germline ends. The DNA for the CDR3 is TGCGCCACCCGAGGGGGACCCTCCAACATTCAGTACTTC. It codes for CATRGGPSNIQYF.

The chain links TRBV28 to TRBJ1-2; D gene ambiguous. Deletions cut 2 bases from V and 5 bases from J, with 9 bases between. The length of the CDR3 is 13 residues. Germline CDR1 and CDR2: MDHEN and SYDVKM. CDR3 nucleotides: TGTGCCAGCAGTTTAATAGCCCCGTATGGCTACACCTTC. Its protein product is CASSLIAPYGYTF.

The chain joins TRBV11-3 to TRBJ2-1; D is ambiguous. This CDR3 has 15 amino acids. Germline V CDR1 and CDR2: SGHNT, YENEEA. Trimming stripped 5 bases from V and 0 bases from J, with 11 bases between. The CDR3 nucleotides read TGTGCCAGCAGCGATACACCCCTCTCCTACAATGAGCAGTTCTTC. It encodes CASSDTPLSYNEQFF.

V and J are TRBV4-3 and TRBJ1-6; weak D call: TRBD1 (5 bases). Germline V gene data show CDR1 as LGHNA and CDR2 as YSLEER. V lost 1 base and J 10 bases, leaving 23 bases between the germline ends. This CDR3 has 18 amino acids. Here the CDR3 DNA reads TGCGCCAGCAGCCAAGTTTCTATTCAGGGCAAGTCAAGGTCACCCCTCCACTTT. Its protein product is CASSQVSIQGKSRSPLHF.

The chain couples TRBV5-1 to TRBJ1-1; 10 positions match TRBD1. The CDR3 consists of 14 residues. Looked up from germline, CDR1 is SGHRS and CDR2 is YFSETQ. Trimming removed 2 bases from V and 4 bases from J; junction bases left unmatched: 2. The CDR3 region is CASSFRDRGTEAFF. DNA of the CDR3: TGCGCCAGCAGCTTCCGGGACAGGGGCACTGAAGCTTTCTTT.

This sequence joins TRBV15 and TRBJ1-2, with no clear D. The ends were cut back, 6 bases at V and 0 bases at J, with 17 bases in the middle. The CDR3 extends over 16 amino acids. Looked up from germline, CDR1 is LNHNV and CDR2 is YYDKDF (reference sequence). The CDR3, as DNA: TGTGCCACCAGTTCAGAGGGAAGGGAGGCTAACTATGGCTACACCTTC. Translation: CATSSEGREANYGYTF.

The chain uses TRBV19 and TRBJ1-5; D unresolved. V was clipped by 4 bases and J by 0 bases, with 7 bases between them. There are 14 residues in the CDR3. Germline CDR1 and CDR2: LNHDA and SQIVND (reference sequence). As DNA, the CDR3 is TGTGCCAGTAGTACAGTCCTTAGCAATCAGCCCCAGCATTTT. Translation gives CASSTVLSNQPQHF.

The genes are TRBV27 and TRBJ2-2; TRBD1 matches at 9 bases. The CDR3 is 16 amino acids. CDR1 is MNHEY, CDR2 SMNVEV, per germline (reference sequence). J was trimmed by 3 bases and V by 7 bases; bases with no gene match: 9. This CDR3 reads CASTFTRTGDTGELFF. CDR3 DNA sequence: TGTGCCAGCACTTTCACACGGACAGGGGACACCGGGGAGCTGTTTTTT.

The CDR3 loop is CASRLSGGRGTQYF. The CDR3 nucleotides are TGTGCCAGCAGGCTAAGCGGGGGGAGGGGGACCCAGTACTTC. The chain combines TRBV6-5 with TRBJ2-5; 9 bases line up with TRBD2. The CDR3 contains 14 residues. With V trimmed by 6 bases and J by 7 bases, 9 bases remained unmatched. Germline lookup yields CDR1 MNHEY and CDR2 SVGAGI.

Here the CDR3 DNA reads TGTGCCTGGAGTGTGGAGGCGGGGGGGCCCATCGGGGAGCTGTTTTTT. Translated: CAWSVEAGGPIGELFF. The chain joins TRBV30 to TRBJ2-2, with 9 nucleotides matching TRBD2. Per the germline V gene, CDR1 is GTSNPN and CDR2 is SVGIG (reference sequence). V trimming: 0 bases; J trimming: 7 bases; junction bases outside the gene matches: 9. This CDR3 comprises 16 residues.

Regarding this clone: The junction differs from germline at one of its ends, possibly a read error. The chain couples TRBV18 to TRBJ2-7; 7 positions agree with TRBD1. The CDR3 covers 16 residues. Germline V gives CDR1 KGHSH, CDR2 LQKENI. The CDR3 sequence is CASSPAKGARGYAQYF. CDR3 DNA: TGTGCCAGCTCACCGGCAAAGGGGGCAAGGGGCTACGCGCAGTACTTC.

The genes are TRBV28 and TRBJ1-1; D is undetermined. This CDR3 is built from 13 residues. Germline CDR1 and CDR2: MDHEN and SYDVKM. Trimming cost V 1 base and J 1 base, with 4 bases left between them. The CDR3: CASSLYGNTEAFF. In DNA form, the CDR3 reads TGTGCCAGCAGTTTATACGGGAACACTGAAGCTTTCTTT.

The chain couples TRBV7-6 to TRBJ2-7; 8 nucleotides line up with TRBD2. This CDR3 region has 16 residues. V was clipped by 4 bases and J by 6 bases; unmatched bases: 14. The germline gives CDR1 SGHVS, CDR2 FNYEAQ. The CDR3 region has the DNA TGTGCCAGCAGCTCGACCCGTACGGGGGGGGCTTTCGAGCAGTACTTC. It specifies CASSSTRTGGAFEQYF.

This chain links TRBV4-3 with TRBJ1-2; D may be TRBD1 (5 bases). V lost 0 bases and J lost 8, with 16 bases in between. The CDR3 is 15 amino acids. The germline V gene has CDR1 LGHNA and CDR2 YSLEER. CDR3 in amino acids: CASSQDLLRGGGYTF. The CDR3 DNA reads TGCGCCAGCAGCCAAGATCTCCTGAGGGGAGGAGGCTACACCTTC.

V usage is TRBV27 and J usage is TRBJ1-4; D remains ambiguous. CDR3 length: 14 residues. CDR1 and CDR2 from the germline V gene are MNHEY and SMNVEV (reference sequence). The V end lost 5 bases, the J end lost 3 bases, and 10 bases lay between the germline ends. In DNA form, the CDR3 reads TGTGCCAGCAGTGTTAGTAAAGCTAATGAAAAACTGTTTTTT. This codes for CASSVSKANEKLFF.

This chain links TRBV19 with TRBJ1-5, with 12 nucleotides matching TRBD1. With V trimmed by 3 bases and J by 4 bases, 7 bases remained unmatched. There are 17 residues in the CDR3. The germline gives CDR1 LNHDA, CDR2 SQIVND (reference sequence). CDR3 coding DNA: TGTGCCAGTAGTATCCTCGGGACAGGGGGCAGGAATCAGCCCCAGCATTTT. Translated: CASSILGTGGRNQPQHF.

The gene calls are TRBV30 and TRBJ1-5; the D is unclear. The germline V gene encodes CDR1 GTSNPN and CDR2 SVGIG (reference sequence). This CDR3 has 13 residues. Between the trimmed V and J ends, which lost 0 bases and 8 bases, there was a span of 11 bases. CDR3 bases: TGTGCCTGGAGTGTAGCAGACTCAGAGCCCCAGCATTTT. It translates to CAWSVADSEPQHF.

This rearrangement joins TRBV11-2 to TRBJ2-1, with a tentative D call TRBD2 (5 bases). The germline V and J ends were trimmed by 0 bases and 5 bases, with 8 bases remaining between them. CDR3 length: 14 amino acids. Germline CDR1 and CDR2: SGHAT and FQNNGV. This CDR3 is CASSLDPGNNEQFF. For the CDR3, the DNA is TGTGCCAGCAGCTTAGATCCGGGGAACAATGAGCAGTTCTTC.

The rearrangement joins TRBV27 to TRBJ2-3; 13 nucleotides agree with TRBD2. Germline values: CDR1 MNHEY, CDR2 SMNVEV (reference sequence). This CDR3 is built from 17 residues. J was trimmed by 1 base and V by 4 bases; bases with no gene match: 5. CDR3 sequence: CASSWTSGGQGTDTQYF. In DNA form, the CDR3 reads TGTGCCAGCAGTTGGACTAGCGGGGGACAAGGCACAGATACGCAGTATTTT.

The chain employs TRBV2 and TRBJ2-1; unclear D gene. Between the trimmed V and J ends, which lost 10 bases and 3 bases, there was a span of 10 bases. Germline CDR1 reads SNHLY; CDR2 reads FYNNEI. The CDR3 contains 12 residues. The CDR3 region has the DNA TGTGCCACCAACCCCAGCTACAATGAGCAGTTCTTC. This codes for CATNPSYNEQFF. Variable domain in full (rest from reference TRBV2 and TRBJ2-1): EPEVTQTPSHQVTQMGQEVILRCVPISNHLYFYWYRQILGQKVEFLVSFYNNEISEKSEIFDDQFSVERPDGSNFTLKIRSTKLEDSAMYFCATNPSYNEQFFGPGTRLTVL.